This T cell receptor (beta chain) was found in a study of OX40 agonist ivuxolimab in advanced cancers. Whole-study context: It was ivuxolimab, an agonistic anti-OX40 (CD134) antibody, that patients were treated with. The study enrolled dose-escalation patients with hepatocellular carcinoma, melanoma, renal cell or head and neck cancer. Whole-study findings and limits: Some patients without response likewise showed low normalized clonal expansion. Clonal expansion was among the lowest in partial responders at 0.1-3.0 mg/kg, especially CD8+.

Germline V gene data show CDR1 as SGDLS and CDR2 as YYNGEE. CDR3 length: 16 residues. Trimming at V came to 3 bases and at J to 0 bases, leaving 7 bases not matched to a gene. Clones were read by immunoSEQ multiplex PCR, and TCRdb kept only the in-frame ones, dropping some. Of roughly 100,000 clones detected, around four fifths appear once; the ten largest clones hold around 1.1%. This clone was seen a handful of times. Its antigen remains unidentified. The specimen comprised CD4+ or CD8+ T cells sorted from blood, sampled in a trial of the OX40 agonist ivuxolimab. The rearrangement uses TRBV9 and TRBJ1-2; 8 positions match TRBD1. This sequence originates from an adult with an advanced solid tumor such as melanoma, head and neck, liver or kidney cancer. CDR3 residues: CASSAQGAFANYGYTF. The CDR3 coding sequence is TGTGCCAGCAGCGCTCAGGGGGCCTTTGCTAACTATGGCTACACCTTC.